The present T cell receptor (beta chain) was sequenced within a study of Ad26.COV2.S vaccination and SARS-CoV-2 variants. Looking at the study overall: Donor participated within the Ad26.COV2.S arm of the COV1001 trial. Participants got Ad26.COV2.S intramuscularly, once or twice 56 days apart.

Regarding this clone: Its antigen is not identified.

Overall study findings and caveats: Total responses of T cells may have been underestimated by the analyses of TCR breadth and depth.

Some clones are missing from TCRdb's copy, which holds only in-frame ones; the method was immunoSEQ multiplex PCR. The sample includes some 410,000 clones, 80% to 95% of them seen just once. Treatment in this sample: around 19 received Ad26.COV2.S at low or high dose, single or two shots; roughly 5 received placebo; per-sample allocation not given. At day 63 after the first vaccine or placebo injection, samples were drawn. The sample came from a Boston adult aged 18-55 years. The J segment lost 4 bases and the V segment lost 4 bases, leaving 8 bases of the junction unmatched. This CDR3 spans 15 amino acids. Germline values: CDR1 LGHNA, CDR2 YSLEER.

The genes are TRBV4-3 and TRBJ2-5, with 8 bases fitting TRBD1. The starting material was peripheral blood, obtained in a trial of Ad26.COV2.S vaccine versus placebo. The sequence was collected from a person aged 18-60 years who received the Ad26.COV2.S COVID-19 vaccine or a placebo. The CDR3 region has the DNA TGCGCCAGCAGCCCCGGTAACAGGGGGAGAGAGACCCAGTACTTC. It yields the protein CASSPGNRGRETQYF.